These T cell receptor beta chains were read from a single sample in a study of response to subunit inactivated influenza vaccine. Each CDR3 protein gets one entry after TCRdb re-called the RT-PCR reads with MiXCR. Of 300,000 to 350,000 distinct CDR3 sequences listed, 20% to 25% are singletons. The specimen was PBMCs from blood, collected less than 22 months after vaccination. The receptors come from a man aged 45 to 75 who received an inactivated influenza vaccine. Each CDR3 is given with its conserved first and last residue. A D gene is named only where the DNA matches it firmly. Rows give clone size only sometimes, using once, few, many, or a class for an expanded clone.

DNA,CDR3,size,V,D,J
TGCAGCGTACTCTCGGACGGTAATTTAGCTTTCTTT,CSVLSDGNLAFF,few,TRBV29-1,.,TRBJ1-1
TGCAGCGTTGAAGACTCCCTCACTAGCGGGAGTACCTATGAGCAGTTCTTC,CSVEDSLTSGSTYEQFF,few,TRBV29-1,TRBD2,TRBJ2-1
TGTGCCAGCAGCCAAGACGGGGCCCGCACAGATACGCAGTATTTT,CASSQDGARTDTQYF,.,TRBV3-1,.,TRBJ2-3
TGTGCCAGCAGCCCTAAACAGGGGGCGAACTATGGCTACACCTTC,CASSPKQGANYGYTF,few,TRBV7-2,TRBD1,TRBJ1-2
TGTGCCAGCAGGGCGACAGGGGGGAATTCACCCCTCCACTTT,CASRATGGNSPLHF,.,TRBV6-1,TRBD1,TRBJ1-6
TGTGCCAGCAGTTTATATGAGGGAGCCGGAAACACCATATATTTT,CASSLYEGAGNTIYF,few,TRBV28,.,TRBJ1-3
TGCAGTGCGCCCCCGAGCGCATATCCTCAAGAGACCCAGTACTTC,CSAPPSAYPQETQYF,few,TRBV20-1,.,TRBJ2-5
TGTGCCAGCAGCAGCTTTTGGGGGACTAGCGGGGGTAGCACAGATACGCAGTATTTT,CASSSFWGTSGGSTDTQYF,.,TRBV5-6,TRBD2,TRBJ2-3
TGTGCCAGCAGCTTAGCGTTAGCGGGACAGGGAGGCAATCAGCCCCAGCATTTT,CASSLALAGQGGNQPQHF,few,TRBV11-1,TRBD1,TRBJ1-5
TGCGCCAGCAGCTTGGATTCCAGTCAAGAGACCCAGTACTTC,CASSLDSSQETQYF,.,TRBV5-1,.,TRBJ2-5
TGCAGTGCTAGCTCTGTACTAGCGGGGGGTCGGAGCTCCTACAATGAGCAGTTCTTC,CSASSVLAGGRSSYNEQFF,.,TRBV20-1,TRBD2,TRBJ2-1
TGCGCCAGCAGCCAAGATTTAGGGATTGGGCAGCCCCAGCATTTT,CASSQDLGIGQPQHF,.,TRBV4-3,.,TRBJ1-5
TGTGCCACCAGCAGAGAGAGGAGGGAAAAACTGTTTTTT,CATSRERREKLFF,.,TRBV15,.,TRBJ1-4
TGTGCCATGCGTGGGGGAAACACTGAAGCTTTCTTT,CAMRGGNTEAFF,.,TRBV10-3,.,TRBJ1-1
TGTGCCAGCAGTGATGGGAGGGGCGCGGAGACCCAGTACTTC,CASSDGRGAETQYF,.,TRBV2,TRBD2,TRBJ2-5
TGTGCCAGCAGCCCTGGGCCGGGAGGTGCAGATACGCAGTATTTT,CASSPGPGGADTQYF,.,TRBV14,TRBD2,TRBJ2-3
TGTGCCAGCAGCCAAGATCTTGGGGGGGGCGTGGATTCACCCCTCCACTTT,CASSQDLGGGVDSPLHF,.,TRBV4-2,.,TRBJ1-6
TGCAGTGCCAATGACCCAGGGAATTCCCCCCAGGATACGCAGTATTTT,CSANDPGNSPQDTQYF,few,TRBV20-1,.,TRBJ2-3